This T cell receptor beta chain was documented in a study of early T cells in non-severe SARS-CoV-2 infection. V shed 6 bases and J 0 bases; nucleotides not matched to a gene: 5. Germline CDR1 is MNHNS and CDR2 is SASEGT. The CDR3 has 15 residues. One entry per CDR3 protein, called by TCRdb with MiXCR from the 5' RACE reads. The data show under 20,000 distinct CDR3 sequences, under 7.5% seen once. This clonotype has a count of ten or more. V usage is TRBV6-1 and J usage is TRBJ1-1; the match to TRBD1 covers 9 bases. The TCR was taken from an adult who was a healthcare worker with PCR-confirmed SARS-CoV-2 infection or an uninfected control (not recorded which). Sequenced: whole blood. Written as DNA, the CDR3 is TGTGCCAGCAGGGACAGGGGTGGCATGAACACTGAAGCTTTCTTT. Protein sequence: CASRDRGGMNTEAFF.